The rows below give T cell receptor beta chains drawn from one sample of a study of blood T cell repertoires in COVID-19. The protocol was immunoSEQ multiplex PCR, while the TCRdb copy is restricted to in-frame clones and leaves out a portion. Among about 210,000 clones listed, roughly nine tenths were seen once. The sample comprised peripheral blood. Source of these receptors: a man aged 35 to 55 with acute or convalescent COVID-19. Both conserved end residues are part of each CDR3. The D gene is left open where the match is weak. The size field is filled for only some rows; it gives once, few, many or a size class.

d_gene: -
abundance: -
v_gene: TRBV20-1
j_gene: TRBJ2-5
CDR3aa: CSASNSEVETQYF
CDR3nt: TGCAGTGCTAGTAACTCGGAGGTCGAGACCCAGTACTTC

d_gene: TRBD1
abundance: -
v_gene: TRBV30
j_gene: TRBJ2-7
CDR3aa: CAWSRDRAWYEQYF
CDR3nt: TGTGCCTGGAGTAGGGACAGGGCGTGGTACGAGCAGTACTTC

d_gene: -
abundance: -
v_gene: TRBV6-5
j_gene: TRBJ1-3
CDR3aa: CASHQGSPGNTIYF
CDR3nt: TGTGCCAGCCATCAGGGGTCTCCTGGAAACACCATATATTTT

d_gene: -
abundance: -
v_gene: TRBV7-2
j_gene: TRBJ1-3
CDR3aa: CASRDPGGSHSGNTIYF
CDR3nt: TGTGCCAGCAGAGACCCGGGGGGATCCCACTCTGGAAACACCATATATTTT

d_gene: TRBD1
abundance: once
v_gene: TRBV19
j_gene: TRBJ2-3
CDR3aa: CASRSQGTVRDTQYF
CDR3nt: TGTGCCAGTAGATCTCAGGGGACAGTAAGAGATACGCAGTATTTT

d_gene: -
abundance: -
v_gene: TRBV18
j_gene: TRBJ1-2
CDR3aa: CASSTGGDYGYTF
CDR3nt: TGTGCCAGCTCAACGGGGGGGGACTATGGCTACACCTTC

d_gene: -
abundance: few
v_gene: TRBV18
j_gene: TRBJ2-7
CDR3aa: CASSPSRGLRDEQYF
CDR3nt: TGTGCCAGCTCACCAAGCAGGGGCTTACGTGACGAGCAGTACTTC

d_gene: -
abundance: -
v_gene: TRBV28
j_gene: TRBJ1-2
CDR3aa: CASSSQGSGYGYTF
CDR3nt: TGTGCCAGCAGTTCTCAGGGTAGCGGCTATGGCTACACCTTC

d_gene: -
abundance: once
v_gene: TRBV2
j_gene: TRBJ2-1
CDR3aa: CASAALRINEQFF
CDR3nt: TGTGCCAGCGCGGCACTTCGTATCAATGAGCAGTTCTTC

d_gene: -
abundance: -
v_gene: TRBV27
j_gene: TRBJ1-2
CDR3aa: CASSADTNNYGYTF
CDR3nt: TGTGCCAGCAGTGCCGACACCAACAACTATGGCTACACCTTC

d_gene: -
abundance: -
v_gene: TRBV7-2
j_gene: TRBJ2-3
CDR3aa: CASSSDSTDTQYF
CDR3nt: TGTGCCAGCAGCTCGGACTCTACAGATACGCAGTATTTT

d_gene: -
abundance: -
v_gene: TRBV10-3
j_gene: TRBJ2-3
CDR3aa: CAISVRRDLDTQYF
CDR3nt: TGTGCCATCAGTGTGCGGCGGGACCTAGATACGCAGTATTTT

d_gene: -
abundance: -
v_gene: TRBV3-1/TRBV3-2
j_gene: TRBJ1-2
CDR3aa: CASSPRRQRIGYTF
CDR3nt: TGTGCCAGCAGCCCGCGGAGGCAAAGGATCGGCTACACCTTC

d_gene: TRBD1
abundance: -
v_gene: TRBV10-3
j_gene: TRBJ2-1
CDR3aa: CAIHGTSGTGVGDEQFF
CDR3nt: TGTGCCATCCACGGCACTTCCGGGACAGGCGTGGGAGATGAGCAGTTCTTC

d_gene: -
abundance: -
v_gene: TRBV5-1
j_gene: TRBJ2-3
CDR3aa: CASSTSPTRVSTDTQYF
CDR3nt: TGCGCCAGCAGCACATCTCCGACCCGGGTGTCGACAGATACGCAGTATTTT

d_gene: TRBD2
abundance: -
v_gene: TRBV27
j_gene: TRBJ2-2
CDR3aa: CASSGGLAGWNTGELFF
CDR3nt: TGTGCCAGCAGTGGAGGACTAGCGGGATGGAACACCGGGGAGCTGTTTTTT

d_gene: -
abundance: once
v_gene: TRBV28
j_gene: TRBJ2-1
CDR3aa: CASMPHTDYNEQFF
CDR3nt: TGTGCCAGCATGCCACACACAGATTACAATGAGCAGTTCTTC

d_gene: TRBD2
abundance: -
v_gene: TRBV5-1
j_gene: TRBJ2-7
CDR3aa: CASSSGTPPYEQYF
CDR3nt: TGCGCCAGCAGCAGCGGGACTCCACCCTACGAGCAGTACTTC

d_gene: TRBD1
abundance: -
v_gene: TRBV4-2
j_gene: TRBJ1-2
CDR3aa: CASSQGQGGNIFGGYTF
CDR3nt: TGTGCCAGCAGCCAAGGACAGGGCGGAAATATTTTTGGTGGCTACACCTTC

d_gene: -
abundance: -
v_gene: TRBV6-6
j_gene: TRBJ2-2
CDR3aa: CATLAGELFF
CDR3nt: TGTGCCACTCTCGCCGGGGAGCTGTTTTTT

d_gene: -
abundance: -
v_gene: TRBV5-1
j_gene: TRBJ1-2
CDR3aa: CASSLVPVGYTF
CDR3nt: TGCGCCAGCAGCTTGGTACCGGTGGGCTACACCTTC

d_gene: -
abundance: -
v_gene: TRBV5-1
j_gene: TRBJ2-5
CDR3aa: CASSNSGQETQYF
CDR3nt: TGCGCCAGCAGCAATAGCGGCCAAGAGACCCAGTACTTC

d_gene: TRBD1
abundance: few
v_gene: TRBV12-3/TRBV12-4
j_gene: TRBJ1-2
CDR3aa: CASSGTDYGYTF
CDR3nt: TGTGCCAGCAGTGGGACAGACTATGGCTACACCTTC

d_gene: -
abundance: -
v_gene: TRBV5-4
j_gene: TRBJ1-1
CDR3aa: CASSSYTEAFF
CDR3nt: TGTGCCAGCAGCTCCTACACTGAAGCTTTCTTT

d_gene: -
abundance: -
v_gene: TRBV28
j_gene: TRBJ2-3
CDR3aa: CASIPGGGVISGDTQYF
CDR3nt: TGTGCCAGCATTCCAGGCGGCGGGGTTATTTCCGGAGATACGCAGTATTTT

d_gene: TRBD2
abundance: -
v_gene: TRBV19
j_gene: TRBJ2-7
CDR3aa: CASSYGLAGAAYEQYF
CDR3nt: TGTGCCAGTAGTTACGGACTAGCGGGGGCCGCCTACGAGCAGTACTTC

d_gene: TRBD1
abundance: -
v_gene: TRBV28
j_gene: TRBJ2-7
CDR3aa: CASSPGILTGNEQYF
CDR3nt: TGTGCCAGCAGTCCCGGGATTTTGACAGGGAACGAGCAGTACTTC

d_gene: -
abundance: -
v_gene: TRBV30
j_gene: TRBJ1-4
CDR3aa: CAWSLGAGVEKLFF
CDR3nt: TGTGCCTGGAGTCTAGGGGCAGGGGTTGAAAAACTGTTTTTT